This entry lists 8 T cell receptor beta chains sequenced from one sample in a study of cytomegalovirus exposure and HLA in healthy donors. 60 Vbeta and 13 Jbeta primers were used in PCR. Data came from immunoSEQ multiplex PCR; TCRdb stores just in-frame clones and leaves some out. This sample's table reports over 35,000 clones. The material sequenced was PBMCs. The receptors stem from a woman aged 25 to 39 in good health and CMV-seronegative.

The gene calls are TRBV28 and TRBJ1-2; a possible D gene is TRBD1 (5 bases). The CDR3 loop spans 12 amino acids. Germline V gene data show CDR1 as MDHEN and CDR2 as SYDVKM. Trimming stripped 3 bases from V and 6 bases from J, with 8 bases between. CDR3 coding DNA: TGTGCCAGCAGTTTCAGGGTCAATGGCTACACCTTC. Translation gives CASSFRVNGYTF.

The chain links TRBV19 to TRBJ1-1; no firm D call. Trimming took off 8 bases at V and 0 bases at J, with 16 bases between the two ends. The germline V gene encodes CDR1 LNHDA and CDR2 SQIVND (reference sequence). The CDR3 sequence is 15 residues long. As DNA, the CDR3 is TGTGCCAGTTCCCCGAACTCACTATTGAACACTGAAGCTTTCTTT. It is translated as CASSPNSLLNTEAFF.

Here the CDR3 DNA reads TGTGCCAGCAGCGTAGACTACTCTGGAAACACCATATATTTT. Translation gives CASSVDYSGNTIYF. This sequence joins TRBV9 and TRBJ1-3; no firm D call. The ends were cut back, 0 bases at V and 0 bases at J, with 4 bases in the middle. The CDR3 is 14 amino acids. The V gene's germline CDR1 is SGDLS and CDR2 YYNGEE.

This chain links TRBV5-6 with TRBJ1-1; D is perhaps TRBD1 (5 bases). CDR3 size: 15 residues. From germline, CDR1 is SGHDT and CDR2 YYEEEE. Trimming left V 4 bases short and J 8 bases short, with 21 bases between. The CDR3 loop reads CASSPFRGLGREAFF. In DNA, the CDR3 is TGTGCCAGCAGCCCATTCCGGGGGTTAGGGAGGGAAGCTTTCTTT.

J is TRBJ1-5 and V is TRBV19; weak D call: TRBD1 (6 bases). Germline lookup yields CDR1 LNHDA and CDR2 SQIVND (reference sequence). The CDR3 length is 18 residues. The V end lost 4 bases, the J end lost 2 bases, and 21 bases lay between the germline ends. Here the CDR3 reads CASSTPEGGRSGNQPQHF. For the CDR3, the DNA is TGTGCCAGTAGTACACCGGAGGGGGGGCGATCGGGCAATCAGCCCCAGCATTTT.

The rearrangement uses TRBV5-4 and TRBJ2-6, with 9 positions matching TRBD2. Germline-derived CDR1 and CDR2 are SGHNT and YYREEE (reference sequence). The ends lost 4 bases at V and 0 bases at J; junction bases unmatched: 5. CDR3 length: 17 residues. CDR3 sequence: CASSVETSGSGANVLTF. CDR3 DNA sequence: TGTGCCAGCAGCGTGGAGACTAGCGGCTCTGGGGCCAACGTCCTGACTTTC.

This chain joins TRBV19 and TRBJ1-1; D is perhaps TRBD1 (6 bases). CDR1 and CDR2 from the germline V gene are LNHDA and SQIVND (reference sequence). This CDR3 is built from 14 residues. V was trimmed by 2 bases and J by 3 bases, leaving 10 bases between them. The CDR3 DNA reads TGTGCCAGTAGTATACAGGGGCGGTACACTGAAGCTTTCTTT. Translated, it gives CASSIQGRYTEAFF. The full variable domain, in which reference TRBV19 and TRBJ1-1 provide the parts outside the CDR3, is DGGITQSPKYLFRKEGQNVTLSCEQNLNHDAMYWYRQDPGQGLRLIYYSQIVNDFQKGDIAEGYSVSREKKESFPLTVTSAQKNPTAFYLCASSIQGRYTEAFFGQGTRLTVV.

The CDR3, as DNA: TGTGCCAGTAGAGGTGGCACAGGGGGGACAAGGTATAGCAATCAGCCCCAGCATTTT. Translated: CASRGGTGGTRYSNQPQHF. The chain employs TRBV19 and TRBJ1-5; 8 bases are shared with TRBD1. Losses at the gene ends were 6 bases for V and 0 bases for J; bases not matched to a gene: 16. This CDR3 spans 19 amino acids. The V gene's germline CDR1 is LNHDA and CDR2 SQIVND (reference sequence).